The rows below give T cell receptor beta chains drawn from one sample of a study of blood T cell repertoires in COVID-19. Method: immunoSEQ multiplex PCR; TCRdb's copy keeps in-frame clones and lacks some. The sample records a few hundred thousand clones, around 85% being singletons. Sequenced sample: PBMCs or T cells enriched from blood (not recorded which). The receptor source for this set is a woman in her forties who had recovered from COVID-19. Both conserved end residues are part of each CDR3. The order of the fields is D gene, clone size, V gene, J gene, CDR3 DNA, CDR3 protein. The D gene is left open where the match is weak. Clone size, where shown, is once, few, many, or a class for clones that have expanded.

>TRBD2|-|TRBV4-2|TRBJ2-5
TGTGCCAGCAGCCAAGGGTTAGCGGGTCCCCCCCAAGAGACCCAGTACTTC
CASSQGLAGPPQETQYF
>TRBD1|-|TRBV27|TRBJ2-3
TGTGCCAGCAGTTTACAGGGGGCGACAGATACGCAGTATTTT
CASSLQGATDTQYF
>TRBD1|once|TRBV18|TRBJ2-2
TGTGCCAGCTCACTACAGGGGGGATTCACCGGGGAGCTGTTTTTT
CASSLQGGFTGELFF
>-|-|TRBV7-9|TRBJ2-1
TGTGCCAGCAGCTTAGCGGGGGGTGAGCAGTTCTTC
CASSLAGGEQFF
>-|-|TRBV3-1/TRBV3-2|TRBJ2-7
TGTGCCAGCAGCCAAGACCCTGTTTACGAGCAGTACTTC
CASSQDPVYEQYF
>TRBD2|few|TRBV4-2|TRBJ2-1
TGTGCCAGCAGCCAAGATGTAGCGGGAGAATACAATGAGCAGTTCTTC
CASSQDVAGEYNEQFF
>TRBD2|once|TRBV7-8|TRBJ2-7
TGTGCCAGCGGACTAGCGGGAGAAGGTGACCCCTACGAGCAGTACTTC
CASGLAGEGDPYEQYF
>-|-|TRBV6-2/TRBV6-3|TRBJ1-1
TGTGCCAGCAGTCCCCAGGGGCCCGTGAACACTGAAGCTTTCTTT
CASSPQGPVNTEAFF
>-|-|TRBV6-2/TRBV6-3|TRBJ2-7
TGTGCCAGCAGTCCCTGGGCAGCTCGTTACGAGCAGTACTTC
CASSPWAARYEQYF
>-|-|TRBV3-1/TRBV3-2|TRBJ1-6
TGTGCCAGCAGCATCTCCCCCGGGGCCTATAATTCACCCCTCCACTTT
CASSISPGAYNSPLHF
>TRBD2|-|TRBV27|TRBJ2-4
TGTGCCAGCACTCCTAGCGGGAGGGGTTATTTAGCCAAAAACATTCAGTACTTC
CASTPSGRGYLAKNIQYF
>-|-|TRBV7-9|TRBJ1-1
TGTGCCAGCAGCGCCGCGGGCGGACTATTTAAAGCTTTCTTT
CASSAAGGLFKAFF
>-|-|TRBV5-4|TRBJ2-1
TGTGCCAGCAGCTTGGGAAGTGGGGCCCGGGGGAACAATGAGCAGTTCTTC
CASSLGSGARGNNEQFF
>-|few|TRBV19|TRBJ2-7
TGTGCCACGGCCCGGGGGACAAGGGGGCCATACGAGCAGTACTTC
CATARGTRGPYEQYF
>-|-|TRBV7-2|TRBJ1-1
TGTGCCAGCAGCACCGCAGGGGCTGGAATGAACACTGAAGCTTTCTTT
CASSTAGAGMNTEAFF
>-|-|TRBV18|TRBJ2-5
TGTGCCAGCTCACTCGGGTTACAAGAGACCCAGTACTTC
CASSLGLQETQYF
>-|once|TRBV11-2|TRBJ2-5
TGTGCCAGCAGCTTAGCAGGCCCCCGCGGGGAGACCCAGTACTTC
CASSLAGPRGETQYF
>-|-|TRBV28|TRBJ2-7
TGTGCCAGCAGTTCCCTGGGACTCCACTCCTACGAGCAGTACTTC
CASSSLGLHSYEQYF
>TRBD1|-|TRBV7-2|TRBJ1-5
TGTGCCAGCAGCTATACCGGGACAGCCAATCAGCCCCAGCATTTT
CASSYTGTANQPQHF
>-|-|TRBV5-4|TRBJ1-2
TGTGCCAGCAGCCACAACAGGGATGGCTACACCTTC
CASSHNRDGYTF
>-|-|TRBV19|TRBJ1-4
TGTGCCAGTAGAATGAGGGGGATTAATGAAAAACTGTTTTTT
CASRMRGINEKLFF
>TRBD2|-|TRBV19|TRBJ2-3
TGTGCCAGTACCAGCGGGAGGGTCGTAGATACGCAGTATTTT
CASTSGRVVDTQYF
>TRBD1|-|TRBV7-8|TRBJ2-7
TGTGCCAGCGGGACAGGGGGTTCCTACGAGCAGTACTTC
CASGTGGSYEQYF
>TRBD2|-|TRBV7-2|TRBJ2-3
TGTGCCAGCAACCCCATACCGGTGACTAGCGGGAGTGGCACAGATACGCAGTATTTT
CASNPIPVTSGSGTDTQYF
>-|-|TRBV7-2|TRBJ1-3
TGTGCCAGCAGCTTAGTGGGCACCTCCTCTGGAAACACCATATATTTT
CASSLVGTSSGNTIYF
>-|-|TRBV18|TRBJ2-1
TGTGCCAGCCAAGCGGACAGTCTCAATGAGCAGTTCTTC
CASQADSLNEQFF
>TRBD1|-|TRBV2|TRBJ1-3
TGTGCCAGCAGTTCACCCTCAACAGGGGCTACCTCTGGAAACACCATATATTTT
CASSSPSTGATSGNTIYF
>-|-|TRBV7-2|TRBJ2-1
TGTGCCAGCAGCTTTAACTACAATGAGCAGTTCTTC
CASSFNYNEQFF
>TRBD2|-|TRBV11-2|TRBJ2-7
TGTGCCAGCAGTCGCACTAGCGGGAGACCCTACGAGCAGTACTTC
CASSRTSGRPYEQYF
>-|-|TRBV6-1|TRBJ2-1
TGTGCCAGCAGTGAAGTGTATGTCAATGAGCAGTTCTTC
CASSEVYVNEQFF
>TRBD1|once|TRBV7-3|TRBJ2-2
TGTGCCAGCAAAGAAGGGGGCAGGGAGACCGGGGAGCTGTTTTTT
CASKEGGRETGELFF
>-|few|TRBV10-1|TRBJ2-3
TGCGCCAGCAGTGCGAACCCTACCACAGATACGCAGTATTTT
CASSANPTTDTQYF
>-|-|TRBV10-2|TRBJ1-1
TGCGCCAGCAGTGAGTCGGTTCGCAGCGCCGGAGGCGCTTTCTTT
CASSESVRSAGGAFF
>-|-|TRBV7-2|TRBJ2-3
TGTGCCAGCAGCTTAGACCCTAGCGCGGGCACAGATACGCAGTATTTT
CASSLDPSAGTDTQYF
>TRBD2|once|TRBV7-2|TRBJ2-5
TGTGCCAGCAGCGCCCAAGCGGGAGCAGAGACCCAGTACTTC
CASSAQAGAETQYF
>-|-|TRBV24-1|TRBJ2-1
TGTGCCACCAGTAGGGGTCCGGGGGTCCCCTACAATGAGCAGTTCTTC
CATSRGPGVPYNEQFF
>TRBD2|-|TRBV6-2/TRBV6-3|TRBJ2-2
TGTGCCAGCAGTCCCCCCGGACTAGCGGGAGGGCCCGGGGAGCTGTTTTTT
CASSPPGLAGGPGELFF
>-|-|TRBV28|TRBJ2-7
TGTGCCAGCAGTTGGGTGGGGCTCTACGAGCAGTACTTC
CASSWVGLYEQYF
>TRBD2|-|TRBV11-2|TRBJ2-7
TGTGCCAGCAGCATTAGCGGGGCCTCCTACGAGCAGTACTTC
CASSISGASYEQYF
>TRBD2|-|TRBV7-3|TRBJ2-1
TGTGCCAGCAGCCCAACCCCCCAGCGGGAGTTCGGTGAGCAGTTCTTC
CASSPTPQREFGEQFF
>-|-|TRBV21-1|TRBJ2-7
TGTGCCAGCAGCACCTGGGAAGACAGAAGTGGATCCTACGAGCAGTACTTC
CASSTWEDRSGSYEQYF
>TRBD2|-|TRBV28|TRBJ2-2
TGTGCCAGCATCCCGCTGGGGGGGAGCACCGGGGAGCTGTTTTTT
CASIPLGGSTGELFF
>-|-|TRBV15|TRBJ2-7
TGTGCCACCAGCAGAGTGGTGGGAGGCTGGAGAGGGGATTACGAGCAGTACTTC
CATSRVVGGWRGDYEQYF